The next 32 T cell receptor beta chains were all read from a single sample in a study of cytomegalovirus exposure and HLA in healthy donors. Produced via immunoSEQ multiplex PCR; TCRdb's table is partial and in-frame only. The sample consists of 150,000 to 200,000 clones, about 81% of them appearing once. What was sequenced was PBMCs. These receptor sequences come from a woman between 25 and 40 years old in good health and CMV-seronegative.

The chain couples TRBV6-6 to TRBJ1-1; tentatively, D is TRBD1 (5 bases). This CDR3 spans 16 amino acids. The V gene's germline CDR1 is MNHNY and CDR2 SVGAGI (reference sequence). V lost 0 bases to trimming and J lost 0 bases, with 11 bases between them. The CDR3 DNA follows: TGTGCCAGCAGTTACTCGGGGGGGGGACTGAACACTGAAGCTTTCTTT. It encodes CASSYSGGGLNTEAFF.

The chain has TRBV4-1 and TRBJ1-4; TRBD1 might be the D (5 bases). This CDR3 spans 16 amino acids. Trimming cost V 4 bases and J 4 bases, with 16 bases left between them. In germline, CDR1 is MGHRA, CDR2 YSYEKL. CDR3 sequence: CASSLFGGRGNEKLFF. The CDR3 bases are TGCGCCAGCAGCCTTTTCGGGGGACGAGGTAATGAAAAACTGTTTTTT.

This clone was counted a single time. V and J are TRBV30 and TRBJ1-3; tentative D call: TRBD1 (5 bases). The ends were cut back, 5 bases at V and 4 bases at J, with 18 bases in the middle. This CDR3 has 15 residues. From germline, CDR1 is GTSNPN and CDR2 SVGIG (reference sequence). The CDR3 loop reads CAWSRLRGPGNTIYF. DNA of the CDR3: TGTGCCTGGTCTAGGCTGCGGGGACCGGGAAACACCATATATTTT. The variable domain in full, completed from reference TRBV30 and TRBJ1-3, reads SQTIHQWPATLVQPVGSPLSLECTVEGTSNPNLYWYRQAAGRGLQLLFYSVGIGQISSEVPQNLSASRPQDRQFILSSKKLLLSDSGFYLCAWSRLRGPGNTIYFGEGSWLTVV.

Notes on this clone: This sample also contains other DNA sequences that code for the same CDR3. CDR3 sequence (DNA): TGTGCCAGCAGTAGGGACAGGAGCTCCTACGAGCAGTACTTC. Residues: CASSRDRSSYEQYF. The chain has TRBV6-5 and TRBJ2-7; TRBD1 agrees at 8 bases. The V gene's germline CDR1 is MNHEY and CDR2 SVGAGI. V lost 5 bases, J lost 0 bases, and 3 bases stayed unmatched. This CDR3 is 14 amino acids long.

The chain couples TRBV27 to TRBJ2-5; 10 nucleotides line up with TRBD2. CDR1 and CDR2 (germline): MNHEY, SMNVEV (reference sequence). The CDR3 loop spans 16 amino acids. J lost 0 bases, V lost 5 bases, and 6 bases had no gene match. The DNA for the CDR3 is TGTGCCAGCAGTAGCAGGACTAGCGGCAACCAAGAGACCCAGTACTTC. As protein: CASSSRTSGNQETQYF.

This chain uses TRBV29-1 with TRBJ1-1; the D is unclear. Germline CDR1 and CDR2: SQVTM and ANQGSEA. CDR3 length equals 13 residues. Between the trimmed V and J ends, which lost 7 bases and 1 base, there was a span of 13 bases. CDR3 DNA sequence: TGCAGCGCTGGCACCGGGAGGAACACTGAAGCTTTCTTT. Translating it yields CSAGTGRNTEAFF.

This clone was counted between two and nine times. The chain uses TRBV5-1 and TRBJ2-5; 9 bases are shared with TRBD2. CDR1 SGHRS and CDR2 YFSETQ come from the germline V gene. This CDR3 spans 15 amino acids. Unmatched junction bases numbered 5, after V lost 2 bases and J lost 3 bases. The CDR3 loop reads CASSFGASGEETQYF. For the CDR3, the DNA is TGCGCCAGCAGCTTCGGAGCTAGCGGGGAAGAGACCCAGTACTTC.

V and J are TRBV7-9 and TRBJ2-7; tentatively, D is TRBD1 (6 bases). This CDR3 spans 16 amino acids. Trimming removed 1 base from V and 4 bases from J, with 17 bases in between. Germline loops: CDR1 SEHNR, CDR2 FQNEAQ (reference sequence). The CDR3 region has the DNA TGTGCCAGCAGCTTAGTTGTCAGGGGCCCAACTTACGAGCAGTACTTC. Protein sequence: CASSLVVRGPTYEQYF.

The chain combines TRBV6-5 with TRBJ2-7; D remains unclear. This CDR3 comprises 13 residues. The germline V gene encodes CDR1 MNHEY and CDR2 SVGAGI. V gave up 0 bases and J gave up 3 bases, with 6 bases separating them. CDR3 loop: CASSYSVDYEQYF. CDR3 nucleotide sequence: TGTGCCAGCAGTTACTCGGTAGACTACGAGCAGTACTTC.

The CDR3: CASSSLKQGVRGYTF. DNA for the CDR3: TGTGCCAGCAGCTCCTTAAAACAGGGGGTTAGGGGCTACACCTTC. The chain joins TRBV5-8 to TRBJ1-2; 8 bases agree with TRBD1. J gave up 8 bases and V 3 bases, and 12 bases lay outside the gene matches. The CDR3 sequence is 15 residues long. Looked up from germline, CDR1 is SGHTS and CDR2 is YDEGEE.

J is TRBJ2-5 and V is TRBV11-3; no reliable D call. This CDR3 is 12 amino acids long. Trimming stripped 3 bases from V and 4 bases from J, with 6 bases between. CDR1 SGHNT and CDR2 YENEEA come from the germline V gene. This chain's CDR3 is CASSLNRETQYF. The CDR3 coding sequence is TGTGCCAGCAGCTTGAATAGAGAGACCCAGTACTTC.

V and J are TRBV5-1 and TRBJ2-2; 8 nucleotides align to TRBD1. This CDR3 contains 15 residues. The germline V gene has CDR1 SGHRS and CDR2 YFSETQ. V shed 5 bases, J shed 1 base, and the junction held 4 bases outside the gene matches. The CDR3 region has the DNA TGCGCCAGCAGTATCGGACAGGGGAACACCGGGGAGCTGTTTTTT. Amino acid sequence: CASSIGQGNTGELFF. Supplemented by reference TRBV5-1 and TRBJ2-2, the full variable domain reads KAGVTQTPRYLIKTRGQQVTLSCSPISGHRSVSWYQQTPGQGLQFLFEYFSETQRNKGNFPGRFSGRQFSNSRSEMNVSTLELGDSALYLCASSIGQGNTGELFFGEGSRLTVL.

This clone was counted a few times. The chain combines TRBV7-6 with TRBJ1-6; 7 nucleotides agree with TRBD1. The V segment lost 1 base and the J segment 7 bases; nucleotides outside the gene matches: 4. The CDR3 runs to 15 residues. Germline assignment: CDR1 SGHVS and CDR2 FNYEAQ. The CDR3 sequence: CASSLGGQPNSPLHF. DNA for the CDR3: TGTGCCAGCAGCTTAGGGGGACAGCCCAATTCACCCCTCCACTTT.

The rearrangement uses TRBV28 and TRBJ2-2; a weak D match, TRBD1 (5 bases). The germline V gene has CDR1 MDHEN and CDR2 SYDVKM. V was trimmed by 3 bases and J by 2 bases, leaving 13 bases between them. This CDR3 has 16 residues. This CDR3 reads CASSFWQGGNTGELFF. The CDR3 coding sequence is TGTGCCAGCAGTTTTTGGCAGGGTGGAAACACCGGGGAGCTGTTTTTT.

The chain combines TRBV7-9 with TRBJ2-3; D not certain. The V and J ends lost 3 bases and 5 bases respectively, with 12 bases between them. This CDR3 comprises 14 residues. Germline V CDR1 and CDR2: SEHNR, FQNEAQ (reference sequence). This CDR3 is CASSFAVSRDTQYF. As DNA, the CDR3 is TGTGCCAGCAGCTTCGCGGTTTCCAGAGATACGCAGTATTTT.

Turning to this clone: Germline is not matched at one junction end, which may reflect a read error. The V and J genes are TRBV7-3 and TRBJ1-6; TRBD1 aligns across 9 bases. Germline V gene sequence: CDR1 SGHTA, CDR2 FQGTGA. The CDR3 spans 16 residues. The CDR3 region has the DNA TGTGCCAGCAGCGCCTACGACAGGGGGTATAGTTCACCCCTCCACTTT. It is translated as CASSAYDRGYSSPLHF.

The gene calls are TRBV19 and TRBJ2-7; D might be TRBD1 (6 bases). Germline CDR1 is LNHDA and CDR2 is SQIVND (reference sequence). The V end lost 7 bases, the J end lost 3 bases, and 16 bases lay between the germline ends. This CDR3 comprises 14 residues. The CDR3 loop reads CASTGRGGNYEQYF. CDR3 nucleotide sequence: TGTGCCAGTACAGGCCGAGGGGGAAACTACGAGCAGTACTTC.

The rearrangement joins TRBV28 to TRBJ1-2, with 7 bases fitting TRBD1. CDR3 size: 15 residues. Trimming cost V 6 bases and J 0 bases; bases outside gene matches: 7. Germline V lookup: CDR1 MDHEN, CDR2 SYDVKM. CDR3 coding DNA: TGTGCCAGCAGGTTGGGGGACAGAACTAACTATGGCTACACCTTC. This translates into CASRLGDRTNYGYTF.

The chain recombines TRBV29-1 with TRBJ2-3; a possible D gene is TRBD2 (6 bases). The CDR3 runs 18 residues. The V gene's germline CDR1 is SQVTM and CDR2 ANQGSEA. The V and J ends lost 3 bases and 4 bases respectively, with 26 bases between them. In DNA form, the CDR3 reads TGCAGCGTTGAGGGTCTGTGGCGGGAACTGGTTAACGCAGATACGCAGTATTTT. Its protein is CSVEGLWRELVNADTQYF.

The J gene is TRBJ1-5, the V gene TRBV7-8, with 9 bases that match TRBD1. CDR1 and CDR2 (germline): SGHVS, FQNEAQ. J lost 6 bases, V lost 4 bases, and 4 bases had no gene match. The CDR3 covers 14 residues. In nucleotides, the CDR3 is TGTGCCAGCAGCTCCGGGACAGGGACTCAGCCCCAGCATTTT. Translating it yields CASSSGTGTQPQHF.

The chain has TRBV11-3 and TRBJ1-1; 7 nucleotides line up with TRBD1. V dropped 8 bases and J dropped 0; count of bases not matched to a gene: 0. CDR3 length equals 12 residues. Germline lookup yields CDR1 SGHNT and CDR2 YENEEA. The DNA of the CDR3 is TGTGCCAGCCAGGGGGTGAACACTGAAGCTTTCTTT. It specifies CASQGVNTEAFF.

CDR3 sequence (DNA): TGTGCCAGCAGCTTGGGACTAGCGGGAACGAACACCGGGGAGCTGTTTTTT. Protein: CASSLGLAGTNTGELFF. The chain combines TRBV5-4 with TRBJ2-2; 11 positions match TRBD2. CDR1 is SGHNT, CDR2 YYREEE, per germline (reference sequence). The junction had 1 base not matched to a gene; V was cut back by 0 bases and J by 0 bases. CDR3 length: 17 residues.

The CDR3 coding sequence is TGCGCCAGCAGTCAATCACTAGCGGGGGGACAACCCTCGCGGGGAGATACGCAGTATTTT. This encodes CASSQSLAGGQPSRGDTQYF. This chain connects TRBV23-1 to TRBJ2-3, with TRBD2 matching 12 bases. TRBV23-1 is reported as an ORF; its role is uncertain. V lost 0 bases, J lost 5 bases, and 15 bases stayed unmatched. The CDR3 runs to 20 residues.

In its sample, this clone was seen once. CDR3 coding DNA: TGTGCCAGCAGTGAAGTCAGGGGGGTCTATAATTCACCCCTCCACTTT. Protein sequence: CASSEVRGVYNSPLHF. The chain recombines TRBV2 with TRBJ1-6; 7 nucleotides align to TRBD1. Germline V gene lookup returns CDR1 SNHLY and CDR2 FYNNEI. With V trimmed by 1 base and J by 3 bases, 3 bases remained unmatched. The CDR3 is 16 residues long.

In this sample, this clone turned up once. The J gene is TRBJ2-1, the V gene TRBV30, with 8 bases identical to TRBD1. Germline loops: CDR1 GTSNPN, CDR2 SVGIG (reference sequence). This CDR3 has 12 amino acids. V dropped 1 base and J dropped 13; count of bases not matched to a gene: 6. CDR3 amino acids: CAWSGEGTGQFF. The CDR3 nucleotides read TGTGCCTGGAGTGGTGAGGGGACAGGACAGTTCTTC.

CDR3 bases: TGCGCCAGCAGCCTGGGACAGGGGGCTACCTACGAGCAGTACTTC. It is translated as CASSLGQGATYEQYF. The V gene is TRBV5-1, the J gene TRBJ2-7; 12 positions match TRBD1. Germline CDR1 is SGHRS and CDR2 is YFSETQ. The CDR3 runs 15 residues. J gave up 2 bases and V 4 bases, and 4 bases lay outside the gene matches.

This rearrangement joins TRBV6-1 to TRBJ1-5; 9 bases align to TRBD1. Germline lookup yields CDR1 MNHNS and CDR2 SASEGT. The V segment lost 6 bases and the J segment 3 bases; nucleotides outside the gene matches: 3. The CDR3 runs to 14 residues. CDR3 bases: TGTGCCAGCAGGGGGACAGGGAACAATCAGCCCCAGCATTTT. Residues: CASRGTGNNQPQHF.

The chain uses TRBV7-6 and TRBJ2-1; D unresolved. Germline V gene lookup returns CDR1 SGHVS and CDR2 FNYEAQ. CDR3 length: 10 residues. V lost 8 bases and J lost 5, with 4 bases in between. The CDR3 here is CASGNNEQFF. The CDR3, as DNA: TGTGCCAGCGGCAACAATGAGCAGTTCTTC.

This clone was seen a few times. The chain recombines TRBV2 with TRBJ2-7; perhaps TRBD1 as D (6 bases). Germline V gives CDR1 SNHLY, CDR2 FYNNEI. The CDR3 is 13 amino acids. The V and J ends lost 8 bases and 6 bases respectively, with 17 bases between them. The chain's CDR3 is CASGMEAGAEQYF. CDR3 in DNA: TGTGCCAGCGGGATGGAGGCAGGGGCCGAGCAGTACTTC.

This chain joins TRBV28 and TRBJ1-1, with TRBD1 matching over 7 bases. With 6 bases clipped from V and 0 bases from J, the junction kept 7 bases outside the gene matches. In germline, CDR1 is MDHEN, CDR2 SYDVKM. This CDR3 has 15 residues. CDR3 amino acids: CASRRPGTVNTEAFF. DNA for the CDR3: TGTGCCAGCAGGCGTCCCGGGACAGTGAACACTGAAGCTTTCTTT.

The rearrangement joins TRBV9 to TRBJ2-1, with unresolved D. Germline CDR1 SGDLS, CDR2 YYNGEE. This CDR3 comprises 11 residues. The V end was cut by 1 base, the J end by 10 bases, with 6 bases between. The CDR3 DNA is TGTGCCAGCAGCGTACGAGAGGAGCAGTTCTTC. Residues: CASSVREEQFF.

The chain is built from TRBV9 and TRBJ2-3; a weak D match, TRBD2 (6 bases). The length of the CDR3 is 15 residues. Looked up from germline, CDR1 is SGDLS and CDR2 is YYNGEE. The V gene lost 0 bases and the J gene lost 4 bases, with 12 bases spanning the gap. CDR3 nucleotides: TGTGCCAGCAGCGTAGATGCGGGGCGGGCAGATACGCAGTATTTT. Translation gives CASSVDAGRADTQYF.